The entry that follows covers one T cell receptor beta chain sequence. This clone has a handful of counts. It has no known antigen specificity. Base qualities are missing; no much larger clone stands one base away. Sample treatment or condition, as interpreted from the label and publication: over 15 received Ad26.COV2.S at low or high dose, single or two shots; 5 received placebo; per-sample allocation not given. For vaccine and placebo recipients, repertoires were sequenced using samples collected on day 63 after the first injection. Between 29 July and 7 August 2020, Cohort 1b enrolled about 27 adults aged 18-55 years at one site in Boston, USA. Ad26.COV2.S was a replication-incompetent adenovirus type 26 vector that expressed a prefusion-stabilized SARS-CoV-2 spike protein derived from the original Wuhan strain. Looking up the germline V gene yields CDR1 SGHTA and CDR2 FQGTGA. The CDR3, cysteine through phenylalanine, is 13 amino acids long. The read is trimmed to its CDR3 DNA, 39 bases read in frame from base 1. V is reduced by 5 bases and J by 1 base, leaving a spacing of 8 bases between them.

The data derive from a study of Ad26.COV2.S vaccination and SARS-CoV-2 variants (dated by TCRdb to the early 2020s). About the investigation overall: Donors in the vaccine arm were drawn from COV1001, a phase I-IIa trial of Ad26.COV2.S in healthy adults that was multicentre, randomized, double-blind and placebo-controlled. Ad26.COV2.S was administered intramuscularly at a dose of 5x10^10 or 1x10^11 viral particles, either as one shot or as two shots given 56 days apart. TCRbeta repertoire sequencing was used to assess the specificity and breadth of SARS-CoV-2-reactive T cell receptors after Ad26.COV2.S vaccination. A total of around 32 samples were included in the TCR-sequenced set, comprising roughly 19 Ad26.COV2.S vaccine recipients, 5 placebo recipients and 8 SARS-CoV-2 convalescent individuals. Participants in the trial were split at random into five groups of five each, receiving low-dose or high-dose Ad26.COV2.S once or twice, or else placebo on both occasions. Investigators did not know the trial group allocation while performing experiments and assessing outcomes.

The immunoSEQ Assay was the method used to sequence TCRbeta CDR3 regions. After extraction, genomic DNA underwent amplification by bias-controlled multiplex PCR, followed by high-throughput sequencing. On the authors' methods: Collapsing and filtering of sequences were performed to quantify the absolute abundance of each unique TCRbeta CDR3 region. T cell fraction was estimated by normalizing TCRbeta template counts to usable DNA, which was measured by amplifying reference genes present in all nucleated cells. Repertoire TCRs were annotated as SARS-CoV-2-specific by exact matching of V gene, CDR3 amino acid sequence and J gene to a known reactive TCR set. The reference SARS-CoV-2 TCR set was obtained from MIRA and was filtered for enrichment in COVID-19-positive ImmuneCODE repertoires, whereby public or cross-reactive TCRs were removed. Using the MIRA antigens, annotated TCRs were further analysed by specific ORF or by position within an ORF. Depth was the summed frequency of annotated unique rearrangements, while breadth was defined as annotated unique rearrangements over total unique productive rearrangements. Group comparisons of TCR breadth used two-sided Wilcoxon rank-sum tests. The table comes from immuneACCESS by way of TCRdb, which keeps in-frame sequences with V and J called. Part of the clones is missing from these tables; in studies checked, under half for an unresolved V gene and the rest for unknown reasons. For V, J and clone size, that table is used; D and trimming come from the DNA. This sample comprises approximately 460,000 clones, 89% of them detected only once. The ten largest account for roughly 1.7% of the sample.

Summary of the overall study and its limitations: The study was not powered for comparison of responses between vaccine doses or regimens. It was noted by the authors that total T cell responses may have been underestimated by the TCR breadth and depth analyses. After vaccination, substantial breadth of spike-specific CD8+ and CD4+ T cell responses was reported. Comparable non-spike TCR breadth was observed between vaccine and placebo recipients, consistent with only spike being contained in the vaccine. Spike-specific TCR breadth was higher in Ad26.COV2.S recipients than in placebo recipients (P = 0.0014).

This specimen was peripheral blood, taken in a trial of Ad26.COV2.S vaccine versus placebo. Here the chain combines TRBV7-3 and TRBJ1-1; no D segment can be confidently identified. The receptor was isolated from a person aged 18 to 59 who received the Ad26.COV2.S COVID-19 vaccine or a placebo. At the DNA level, the sequence is TGTGCCAGCAGCCCACATGCGAACACTGAAGCTTTCTTT. Translation gives CASSPHANTEAFF.